This TCR beta chain was recorded in a study of T-cell memory formation after mild COVID-19. Study information: TCR clusters mostly belonged to single donors.

Study-level results: Most CD4+ clones that shrank were in CM and EM, while CD8+ ones turned up in EMRA.

From germline, CDR1 is KGHSH and CDR2 LQKENI. Between the trimmed V and J ends, which lost 1 base and 0 bases, there was a span of 8 bases. The CDR3 has 15 residues. UMIs and sample barcodes were carried by the TCR alpha and TCR beta cDNA libraries that 5'RACE produced using constant-segment primers. MiXCR, run by TCRdb on the 5' RACE reads, gives a single entry per CDR3 protein. This sample carries roughly 380,000 distinct CDR3 sequences, approximately 27% of them seen once, and the ten largest clones take approximately 15%. This clonotype came up a few times. The antigen is undetermined. V usage is TRBV18 and J usage is TRBJ2-3; TRBD1 is a possible D gene (5 bases). Sequences were obtained from PBMCs or a T cell subset sorted from them (not recorded which). The TCR sequence derives from an adult woman who had mild COVID-19 (a few samples of this study predate the infection). Cell type and time point are not known. In DNA, the CDR3 is TGTGCCAGCTCACCACAGACAGAGAGCACAGATACGCAGTATTTT. Protein sequence: CASSPQTESTDTQYF.